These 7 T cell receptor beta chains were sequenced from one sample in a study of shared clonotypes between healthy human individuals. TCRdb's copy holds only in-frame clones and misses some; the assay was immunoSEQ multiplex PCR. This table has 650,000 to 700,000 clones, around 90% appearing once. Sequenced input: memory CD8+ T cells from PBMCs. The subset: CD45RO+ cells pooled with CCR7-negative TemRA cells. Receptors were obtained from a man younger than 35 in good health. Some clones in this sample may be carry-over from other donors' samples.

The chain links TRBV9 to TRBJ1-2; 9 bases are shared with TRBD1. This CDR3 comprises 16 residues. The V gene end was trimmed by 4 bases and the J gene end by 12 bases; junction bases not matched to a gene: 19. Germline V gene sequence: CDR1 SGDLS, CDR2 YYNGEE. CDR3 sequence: CASSPLRWGQGPGNTF. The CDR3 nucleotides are TGTGCCAGCAGCCCACTGCGGTGGGGACAGGGTCCTGGGAACACCTTC.

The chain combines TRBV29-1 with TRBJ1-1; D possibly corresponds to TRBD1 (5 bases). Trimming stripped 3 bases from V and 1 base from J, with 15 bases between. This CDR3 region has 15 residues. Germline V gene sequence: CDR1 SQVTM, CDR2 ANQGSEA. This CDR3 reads CSVDRPGGWNTEAFF. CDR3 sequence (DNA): TGCAGCGTTGATCGTCCCGGGGGGTGGAACACTGAAGCTTTCTTT. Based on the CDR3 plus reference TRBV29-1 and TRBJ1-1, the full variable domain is SAVISQKPSRDICQRGTSLTIQCQVDSQVTMMFWYRQQPGQSLTLIATANQGSEATYESGFVIDKFPISRPNLTFSTLTVSNMSPEDSSIYLCSVDRPGGWNTEAFFGQGTRLTVV.

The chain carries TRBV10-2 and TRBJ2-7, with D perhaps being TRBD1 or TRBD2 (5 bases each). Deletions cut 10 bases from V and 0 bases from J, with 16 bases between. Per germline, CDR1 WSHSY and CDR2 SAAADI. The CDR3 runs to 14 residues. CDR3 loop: CATTDRTSSYEQYF. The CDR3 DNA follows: TGCGCCACCACAGACAGAACTAGCTCCTACGAGCAGTACTTC.

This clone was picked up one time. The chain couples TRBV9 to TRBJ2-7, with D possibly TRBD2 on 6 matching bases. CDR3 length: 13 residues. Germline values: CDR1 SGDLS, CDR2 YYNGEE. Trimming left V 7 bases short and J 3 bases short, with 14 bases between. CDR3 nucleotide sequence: TGTGCCAGCGCGGGGCGGTCCGGCTACGAGCAGTACTTC. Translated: CASAGRSGYEQYF.

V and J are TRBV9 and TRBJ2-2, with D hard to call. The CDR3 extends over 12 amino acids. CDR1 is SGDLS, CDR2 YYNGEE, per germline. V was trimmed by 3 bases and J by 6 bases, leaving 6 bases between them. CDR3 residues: CASSGYPGELFF. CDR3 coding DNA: TGTGCCAGCAGCGGCTATCCCGGGGAGCTGTTTTTT.

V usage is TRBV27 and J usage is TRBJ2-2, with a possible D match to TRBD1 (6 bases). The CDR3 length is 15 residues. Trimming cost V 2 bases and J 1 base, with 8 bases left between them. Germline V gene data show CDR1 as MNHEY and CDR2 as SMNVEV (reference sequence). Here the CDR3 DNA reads TGTGCCAGCAGTTTAGGCAGGGGGAACACCGGGGAGCTGTTTTTT. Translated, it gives CASSLGRGNTGELFF.

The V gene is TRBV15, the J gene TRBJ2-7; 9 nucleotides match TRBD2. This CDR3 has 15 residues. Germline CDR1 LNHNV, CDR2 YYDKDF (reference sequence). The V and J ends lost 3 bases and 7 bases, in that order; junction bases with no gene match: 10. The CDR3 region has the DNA TGTGCCACCAGCAGGCAGCGGGAGGCTTCTCGGGAGCAGTACTTC. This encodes CATSRQREASREQYF.